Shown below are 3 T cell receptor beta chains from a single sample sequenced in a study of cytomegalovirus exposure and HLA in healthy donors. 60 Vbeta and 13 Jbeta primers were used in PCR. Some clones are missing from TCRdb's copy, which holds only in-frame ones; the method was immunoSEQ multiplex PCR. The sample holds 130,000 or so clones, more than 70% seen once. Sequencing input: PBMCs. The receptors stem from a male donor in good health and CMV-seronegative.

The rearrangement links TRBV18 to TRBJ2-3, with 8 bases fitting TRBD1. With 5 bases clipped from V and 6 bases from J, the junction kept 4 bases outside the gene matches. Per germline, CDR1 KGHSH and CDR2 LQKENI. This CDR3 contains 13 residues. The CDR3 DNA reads TGTGCCAGCTCAAACGGACAGGGCGATACGCAGTATTTT. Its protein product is CASSNGQGDTQYF.

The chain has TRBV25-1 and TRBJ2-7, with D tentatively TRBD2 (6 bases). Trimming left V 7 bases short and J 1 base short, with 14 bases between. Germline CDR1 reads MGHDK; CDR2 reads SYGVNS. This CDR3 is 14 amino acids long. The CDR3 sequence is CASNPRGRSYEQYF. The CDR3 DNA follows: TGTGCCAGCAACCCGCGGGGACGGTCCTACGAGCAGTACTTC.

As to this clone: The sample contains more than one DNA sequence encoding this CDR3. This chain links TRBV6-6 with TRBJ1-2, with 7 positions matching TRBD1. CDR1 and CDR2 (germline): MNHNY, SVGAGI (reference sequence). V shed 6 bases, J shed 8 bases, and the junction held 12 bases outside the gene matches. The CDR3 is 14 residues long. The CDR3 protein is CASRSLTGLRGYTF. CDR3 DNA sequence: TGTGCCAGCAGGTCGTTGACAGGGCTTAGGGGCTACACCTTC.